What follows is one TCR beta chain and its context. TCRdb's copy holds only in-frame clones and misses some; the assay was immunoSEQ multiplex PCR. This table has fewer than 300,000 clones, approximately 89% appearing once. The data derive from a study of blood T cell repertoires in COVID-19. Seattle patient enrollment occurred during active infection, with longitudinal follow-up thereafter. The V and J ends lost 6 bases and 4 bases, in that order; junction bases with no gene match: 17. Germline loops: CDR1 MNHEY, CDR2 SMNVEV (reference sequence). The CDR3 loop spans 17 amino acids. This rearrangement joins TRBV27 to TRBJ2-5, with 7 bases aligning to TRBD2. The sequencing input was peripheral blood. The clonotype was recovered from a woman aged 25 to 39 with COVID-19, enrolled during active disease. CDR3 protein: CASRTLLASGEGETQYF. CDR3 DNA sequence: TGTGCCAGCAGGACCCTCTTGGCTAGCGGCGAAGGAGAGACCCAGTACTTC.